Listed here are 21 T cell receptor beta chains from one sample, sequenced in a study of blood T cell repertoires in COVID-19. Some clones are missing from TCRdb's copy, which holds only in-frame ones; the method was immunoSEQ multiplex PCR. The table includes more than 11,000 clones, 83% detected once. Material for sequencing was peripheral blood. These receptors all stem from a woman aged 60 to 75 with acute or convalescent COVID-19.

The chain combines TRBV4-1 with TRBJ2-7; 7 bases map to TRBD2. CDR1 is MGHRA, CDR2 YSYEKL, per germline. CDR3 size: 19 residues. V dropped 0 bases and J dropped 2; count of bases not matched to a gene: 16. CDR3 in amino acids: CASSQERRLALEQPYEQYF. CDR3 in DNA: TGCGCCAGCAGCCAAGAACGAAGACTAGCCCTGGAGCAGCCCTACGAGCAGTACTTC.

This clone was observed a few times. The chain employs TRBV19 and TRBJ1-1, with D unresolved. The CDR3 has 13 residues. Germline-derived CDR1 and CDR2 are LNHDA and SQIVND (reference sequence). V was pared by 0 bases and J by 1 base, with 3 bases between. The CDR3 loop is CASSIDRNTEAFF. CDR3 DNA sequence: TGTGCCAGTAGTATAGACAGGAACACTGAAGCTTTCTTT.

In its sample, this clone was seen once. The chain links TRBV6-1 to TRBJ1-2; 10 bases match TRBD1. The CDR3 spans 15 residues. Looked up from germline, CDR1 is MNHNS and CDR2 is SASEGT. V trimming: 0 bases; J trimming: 5 bases; junction bases outside the gene matches: 3. CDR3 DNA: TGTGCCAGCAGTGAAGCACGGGGACAGGGGTATGGCTACACCTTC. Translating it yields CASSEARGQGYGYTF.

This chain links TRBV30 with TRBJ2-1; TRBD1 matches at 8 bases. CDR1 GTSNPN and CDR2 SVGIG come from the germline V gene (reference sequence). J gave up 7 bases and V 5 bases, and 13 bases lay outside the gene matches. The CDR3 loop spans 15 amino acids. CDR3: CAWLPVDRAGNEQFF. Here the CDR3 DNA reads TGTGCCTGGCTCCCCGTGGACAGGGCAGGTAATGAGCAGTTCTTC.

The gene calls are TRBV5-1 and TRBJ2-1; 11 bases align to TRBD2. The germline gives CDR1 SGHRS, CDR2 YFSETQ. The V gene end was trimmed by 5 bases and the J gene end by 7 bases; junction bases not matched to a gene: 8. The CDR3 has 15 residues. CDR3 in amino acids: CASSIGTSGSNEQFF. CDR3 in DNA: TGCGCCAGCAGTATAGGCACTAGCGGGAGTAATGAGCAGTTCTTC.

This clone was seen only a few times. V is TRBV19 and J is TRBJ1-1, with D possibly matching TRBD1 (6 bases). From germline, CDR1 is LNHDA and CDR2 SQIVND (reference sequence). This CDR3 has 13 amino acids. Trimming cost V 2 bases and J 8 bases, with 12 bases left between them. The CDR3: CASSIKEGTEAFF. CDR3 nucleotides: TGTGCCAGTAGTATAAAAGAGGGGACAGAAGCTTTCTTT. Supplemented by reference TRBV19 and TRBJ1-1, the full variable domain reads DGGITQSPKYLFRKEGQNVTLSCEQNLNHDAMYWYRQDPGQGLRLIYYSQIVNDFQKGDIAEGYSVSREKKESFPLTVTSAQKNPTAFYLCASSIKEGTEAFFGQGTRLTVV.

The V and J genes are TRBV11-3 and TRBJ2-1; the match to TRBD1 covers 9 bases. The germline gives CDR1 SGHNT, CDR2 YENEEA. With V trimmed by 2 bases and J by 6 bases, 8 bases remained unmatched. This CDR3 has 16 residues. The CDR3 loop reads CASSLFGTGLSNEQFF. The CDR3, as DNA: TGTGCCAGCAGCTTATTCGGGACAGGGCTATCCAATGAGCAGTTCTTC. Based on the CDR3 plus reference TRBV11-3 and TRBJ2-1, the full variable domain is EAGVVQSPRYKIIEKKQPVAFWCNPISGHNTLYWYLQNLGQGPELLIRYENEEAVDDSQLPKDRFSAERLKGVDSTLKIQPAELGDSAVYLCASSLFGTGLSNEQFFGPGTRLTVL.

This clone was observed once. At one end the junction does not follow the germline gene, possibly because of a read error. Distinct nucleotide sequences in the sample also encode this CDR3. V gene TRBV28 combines with J gene TRBJ1-2; TRBD1 aligns across 11 bases. This CDR3 spans 14 amino acids. Germline V gene sequence: CDR1 MDHEN, CDR2 SYDVKM. CDR3 in DNA: TGTGCCACCCCAGGACAGGGGGCAGACTATGGCTATACCTTC. This sequence encodes CATPGQGADYGYTF.

This clone was seen only once. The chain combines TRBV7-9 with TRBJ2-7, with 9 bases lining up with TRBD1. The CDR3 runs to 12 residues. Germline V CDR1 and CDR2: SEHNR, FQNEAQ (reference sequence). Unmatched junction bases numbered 8, after V lost 5 bases and J lost 12 bases. CDR3 amino acids: CASSQKPGQGYF. CDR3 sequence (DNA): TGTGCCAGCAGCCAAAAACCGGGACAGGGGTACTTC.

This chain links TRBV5-1 with TRBJ2-2; 11 positions agree with TRBD1. Germline assignment: CDR1 SGHRS and CDR2 YFSETQ. V was pared by 4 bases and J by 5 bases, with 7 bases of the junction left unmatched. The CDR3 is 16 amino acids. CDR3: CASSDQGTGGTGELFF. In nucleotides, the CDR3 is TGCGCCAGCAGCGATCAAGGGACAGGGGGAACCGGGGAGCTGTTTTTT.

This chain links TRBV20-1 with TRBJ2-5; the D is unclear. This CDR3 contains 11 residues. Looked up from germline, CDR1 is DFQATT and CDR2 is SNEGSKA (reference sequence). Trimming stripped 1 base from V and 5 bases from J, with 5 bases between. The CDR3 sequence: CSARVYETQYF. The CDR3 DNA sequence: TGCAGTGCTAGAGTTTATGAGACCCAGTACTTC.

The chain uses TRBV28 and TRBJ2-3; D is perhaps TRBD2 (5 bases). V lost 3 bases and J 0 bases, leaving 22 bases between the germline ends. This CDR3 has 19 residues. Germline assignment: CDR1 MDHEN and CDR2 SYDVKM. The CDR3 DNA reads TGTGCCAGCAGTTTTTTATTCATCGTGGGGAGAACTAGCACAGATACGCAGTATTTT. Translating it yields CASSFLFIVGRTSTDTQYF.

The chain recombines TRBV6-2 or TRBV6-3 with TRBJ2-1; 8 bases fit TRBD2. V lost 4 bases to trimming and J lost 6 bases; unmatched junction nucleotides: 5. The CDR3 is 14 amino acids. Germline V CDR1 and CDR2: MNHEY, SVGEGT. The CDR3 reads CASSSGLGGNEQFF. The CDR3 region has the DNA TGTGCCAGCAGTTCGGGACTAGGGGGCAATGAGCAGTTCTTC.

This chain joins TRBV7-2 and TRBJ1-5; D is possibly TRBD1 (6 bases). Germline V gene lookup returns CDR1 SGHTA and CDR2 FQGNSA. The CDR3 consists of 17 residues. Trimming pared 4 bases from V and 0 bases from J, leaving 16 bases between. The CDR3 region has the DNA TGTGCCAGCAGCTATAGTCCGGACAGTTATAGCAATCAGCCCCAGCATTTT. Translated: CASSYSPDSYSNQPQHF.

In nucleotides, the CDR3 is TGTGCCAGCAGCCCGGACAGGGTGAACTATGGCTACACCTTC. It codes for CASSPDRVNYGYTF. This rearrangement joins TRBV7-2 to TRBJ1-2; 8 bases fit TRBD1. With V trimmed by 5 bases and J by 2 bases, 4 bases remained unmatched. Germline CDR1 reads SGHTA; CDR2 reads FQGNSA. The CDR3 consists of 14 residues.

This clone is medium-sized within its sample. The CDR3 loop is CASSRDSLNQPQHF. The CDR3 nucleotides read TGCGCCAGCAGCCGAGACAGTCTAAATCAGCCCCAGCATTTT. The V and J genes are TRBV5-1 and TRBJ1-5; weak D call: TRBD1 (5 bases). Germline values: CDR1 SGHRS, CDR2 YFSETQ. Trimming cost V 4 bases and J 4 bases, with 12 bases left between them. The CDR3 contains 14 residues.

The chain links TRBV29-1 to TRBJ1-1; D unresolved. The length of the CDR3 is 13 residues. Germline V gene sequence: CDR1 SQVTM, CDR2 ANQGSEA. V dropped 4 bases and J dropped 0 bases, with 9 bases sitting between them. The CDR3 protein is CSVGQNMNTEAFF. The CDR3, as DNA: TGCAGCGTTGGGCAGAACATGAACACTGAAGCTTTCTTT.

The chain combines TRBV2 with TRBJ2-7, with 7 bases fitting TRBD2. The CDR3 totals 15 residues. The germline gives CDR1 SNHLY, CDR2 FYNNEI. Trimming removed 6 bases from V and 2 bases from J; junction bases left unmatched: 10. The CDR3 coding sequence is TGTGCCAGCAGGGGGGGGACGGGTCCTCCCTACGAGCAGTACTTC. It translates to CASRGGTGPPYEQYF.

The CDR3 sequence: CASRSSGTTGYTF. The CDR3 DNA follows: TGTGCCAGCAGGTCATCCGGGACAACTGGCTACACCTTC. The V call is TRBV28, the J call TRBJ1-2; D possibly corresponds to TRBD1 (6 bases). V was cut by 6 bases and J by 7 bases, with 15 bases left in between. The CDR3 has 13 amino acids. Germline loops: CDR1 MDHEN, CDR2 SYDVKM.

This clone turned up a few times. The CDR3 bases are TGTGCCAGCAGCAGGGGACTAGCGGCGAACACCGGGGAGCTGTTTTTT. It yields the protein CASSRGLAANTGELFF. J is TRBJ2-2 and V is TRBV3-1 (or the pseudogene TRBV3-2), with 11 bases identical to TRBD2. CDR1 and CDR2 from the germline V gene are LGHDT and YNNKEL (reference sequence). V lost 5 bases, J lost 0 bases, and 2 bases stayed unmatched. The CDR3 is made up of 16 amino acids.

In this sample, this clone turned up once. The rearrangement uses TRBV28 and TRBJ2-5, with D maybe TRBD1 (5 bases). The CDR3 is 14 residues long. The V end lost 4 bases, the J end lost 5 bases, and 14 bases lay between the germline ends. Germline V gene lookup returns CDR1 MDHEN and CDR2 SYDVKM. CDR3: CASSSPQGTETQYF. CDR3 bases: TGTGCCAGCAGTTCTCCCCAGGGCACTGAGACCCAGTACTTC.